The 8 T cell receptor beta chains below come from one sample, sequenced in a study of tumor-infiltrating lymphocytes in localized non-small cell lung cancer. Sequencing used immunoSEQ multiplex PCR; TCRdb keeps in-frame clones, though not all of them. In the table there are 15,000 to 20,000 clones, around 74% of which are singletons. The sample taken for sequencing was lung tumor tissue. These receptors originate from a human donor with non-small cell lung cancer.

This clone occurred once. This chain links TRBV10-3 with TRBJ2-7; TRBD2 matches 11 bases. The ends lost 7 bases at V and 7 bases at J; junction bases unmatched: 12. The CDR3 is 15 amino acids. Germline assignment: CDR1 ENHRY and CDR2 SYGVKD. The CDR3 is CAITVAGGLWGEQYF. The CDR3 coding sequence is TGTGCCATCACAGTAGCGGGAGGGCTATGGGGTGAGCAGTACTTC.

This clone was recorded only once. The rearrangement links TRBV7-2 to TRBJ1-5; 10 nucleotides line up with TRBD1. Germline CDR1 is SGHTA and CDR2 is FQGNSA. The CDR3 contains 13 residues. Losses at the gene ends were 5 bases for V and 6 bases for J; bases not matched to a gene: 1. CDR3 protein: CASSRDRGQPQHF. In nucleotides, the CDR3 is TGTGCCAGCAGCCGGGACAGGGGTCAGCCCCAGCATTTT.

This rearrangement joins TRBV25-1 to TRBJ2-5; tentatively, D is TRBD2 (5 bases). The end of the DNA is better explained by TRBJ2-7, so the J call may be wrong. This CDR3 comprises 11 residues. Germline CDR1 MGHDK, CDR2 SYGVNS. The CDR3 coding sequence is TGTGCCAGCAGGGAGAGGGCCGAGCAGTACTTC. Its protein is CASRERAEQYF.

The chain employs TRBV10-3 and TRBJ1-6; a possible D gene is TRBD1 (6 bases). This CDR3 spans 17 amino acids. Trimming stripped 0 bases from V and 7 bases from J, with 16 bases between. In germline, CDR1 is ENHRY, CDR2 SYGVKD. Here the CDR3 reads CAISESTTGFRNSPLHF. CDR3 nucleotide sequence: TGTGCCATCAGTGAGTCCACTACAGGGTTCAGGAATTCACCCCTCCACTTT.

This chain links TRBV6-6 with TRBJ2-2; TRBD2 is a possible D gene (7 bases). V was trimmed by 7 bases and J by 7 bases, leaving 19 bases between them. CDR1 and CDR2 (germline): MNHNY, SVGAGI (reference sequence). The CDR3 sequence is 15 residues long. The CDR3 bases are TGTGCCAGCAATAAGAGGGCGGGGGCGGGCGGGGAGCTGTTTTTT. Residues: CASNKRAGAGGELFF.

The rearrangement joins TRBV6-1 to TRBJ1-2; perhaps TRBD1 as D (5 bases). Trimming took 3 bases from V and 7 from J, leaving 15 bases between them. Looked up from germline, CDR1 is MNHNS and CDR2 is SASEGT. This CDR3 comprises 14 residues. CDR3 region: CASSDITGRGGYTF. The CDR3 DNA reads TGTGCCAGCAGTGATATTACAGGAAGGGGTGGCTACACCTTC.

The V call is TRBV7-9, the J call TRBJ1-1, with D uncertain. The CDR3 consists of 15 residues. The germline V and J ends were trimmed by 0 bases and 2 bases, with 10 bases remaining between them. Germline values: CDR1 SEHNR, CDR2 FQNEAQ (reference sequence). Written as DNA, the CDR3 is TGTGCCAGCAGCTTAGCGTCCGGCAGTAACACTGAAGCTTTCTTT. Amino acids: CASSLASGSNTEAFF. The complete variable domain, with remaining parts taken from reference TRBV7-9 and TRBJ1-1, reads DTGVSQNPRHKITKRGQNVTFRCDPISEHNRLYWYRQTLGQGPEFLTYFQNEAQLEKSRLLSDRFSAERPKGSFSTLEIQRTEQGDSAMYLCASSLASGSNTEAFFGQGTRLTVV.

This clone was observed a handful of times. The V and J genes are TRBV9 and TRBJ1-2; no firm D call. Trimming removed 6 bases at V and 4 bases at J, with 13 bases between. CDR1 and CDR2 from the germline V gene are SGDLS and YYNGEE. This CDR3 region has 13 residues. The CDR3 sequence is CASKKPGLYGYTF. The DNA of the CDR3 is TGTGCCAGCAAAAAACCGGGCCTCTATGGCTACACCTTC.